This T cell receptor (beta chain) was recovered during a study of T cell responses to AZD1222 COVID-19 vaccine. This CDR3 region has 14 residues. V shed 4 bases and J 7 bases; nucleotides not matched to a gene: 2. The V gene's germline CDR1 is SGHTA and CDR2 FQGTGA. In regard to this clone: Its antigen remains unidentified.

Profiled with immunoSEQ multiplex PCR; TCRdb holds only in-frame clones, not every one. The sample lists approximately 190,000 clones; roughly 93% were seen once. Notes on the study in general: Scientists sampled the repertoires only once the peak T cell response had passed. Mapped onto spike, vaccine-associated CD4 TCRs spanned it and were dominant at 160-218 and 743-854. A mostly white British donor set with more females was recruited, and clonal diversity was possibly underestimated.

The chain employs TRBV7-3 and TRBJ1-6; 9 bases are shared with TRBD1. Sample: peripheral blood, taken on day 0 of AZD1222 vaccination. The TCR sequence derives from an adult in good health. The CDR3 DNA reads TGTGCCAGCAGCTCCGGACAGGGGAATTCACCCCTCCACTTT. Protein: CASSSGQGNSPLHF.